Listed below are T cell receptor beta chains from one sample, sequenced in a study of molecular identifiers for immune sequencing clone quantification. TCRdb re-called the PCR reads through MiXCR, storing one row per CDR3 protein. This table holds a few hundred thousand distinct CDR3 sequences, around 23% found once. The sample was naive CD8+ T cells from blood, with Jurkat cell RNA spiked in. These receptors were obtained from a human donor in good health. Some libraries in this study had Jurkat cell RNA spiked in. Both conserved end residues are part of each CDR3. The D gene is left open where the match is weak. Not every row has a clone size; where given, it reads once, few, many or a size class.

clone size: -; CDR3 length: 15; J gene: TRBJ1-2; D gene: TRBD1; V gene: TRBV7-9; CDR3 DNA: TGTGCCAGCAGCTTAGAGTCAGGGGGCTACTATGGCTACACCTTC; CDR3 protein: CASSLESGGYYGYTF
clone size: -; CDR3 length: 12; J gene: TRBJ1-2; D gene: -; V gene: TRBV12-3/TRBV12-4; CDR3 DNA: TGTGCCAGCAGTATCCACGGGGATGGCTACACCTTC; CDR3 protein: CASSIHGDGYTF
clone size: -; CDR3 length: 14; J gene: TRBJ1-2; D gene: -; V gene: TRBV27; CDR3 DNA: TGTGCCAGCAGTTCCCTGACAAGCTCCTATGGCTACACCTTC; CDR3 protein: CASSSLTSSYGYTF
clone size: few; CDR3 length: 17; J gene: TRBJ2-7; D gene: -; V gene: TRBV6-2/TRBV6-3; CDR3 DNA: TGTGCCAGCACCAAATTGGAGATGGGGATCCCCCACTACGAGCAGTACTTC; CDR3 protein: CASTKLEMGIPHYEQYF
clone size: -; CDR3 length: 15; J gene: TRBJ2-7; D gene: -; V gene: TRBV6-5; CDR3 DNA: TGTGCCAGCAGCCCTCAGGTGCACCTCCCCTACGAGCAGTACTTC; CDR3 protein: CASSPQVHLPYEQYF
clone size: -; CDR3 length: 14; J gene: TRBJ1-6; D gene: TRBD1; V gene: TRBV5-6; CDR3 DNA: TGTGCCAGCAGCTTGTGGGGACAGGGTTCACCCCTCCACTTT; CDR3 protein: CASSLWGQGSPLHF
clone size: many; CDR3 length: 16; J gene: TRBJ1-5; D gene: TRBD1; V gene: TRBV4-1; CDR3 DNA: TGCGCCAGCAGCCTTGGACAGGGGGCAAGCAATCAGCCCCAGCATTTT; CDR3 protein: CASSLGQGASNQPQHF
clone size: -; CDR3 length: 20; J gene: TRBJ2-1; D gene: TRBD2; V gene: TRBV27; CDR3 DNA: TGTGCCAGCAGTTACATACCGCTAGCGGGAGAGCACGGGGCGTACAATGAGCAGTTCTTC; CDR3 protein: CASSYIPLAGEHGAYNEQFF
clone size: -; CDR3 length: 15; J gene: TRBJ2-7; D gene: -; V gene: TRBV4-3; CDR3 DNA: TGCGCCAGCAGCAAGGGACGTGGCTACTCCTACGAGCGGTACTTC; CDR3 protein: CASSKGRGYSYERYF
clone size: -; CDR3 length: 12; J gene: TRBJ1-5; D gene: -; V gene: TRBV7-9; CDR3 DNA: TGTGCCAGCAGTAGATGGAATCAGCCCCAGCATTTT; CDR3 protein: CASSRWNQPQHF
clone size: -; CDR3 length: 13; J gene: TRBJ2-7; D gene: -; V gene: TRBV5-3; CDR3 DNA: TGTGCCAGCAGCTTGGCTGGACGGGGATCTCAGTACTTC; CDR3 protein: CASSLAGRGSQYF
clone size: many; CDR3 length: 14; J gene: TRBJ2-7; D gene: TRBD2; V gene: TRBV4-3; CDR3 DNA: TGCGCCAGCAGCCACTCCAGGGACTACTACGAGCAGTACTTC; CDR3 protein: CASSHSRDYYEQYF
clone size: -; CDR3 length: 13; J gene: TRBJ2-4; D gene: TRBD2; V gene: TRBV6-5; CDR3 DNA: TGTGCCAGCAGTCTAGCGGGAATGGACATTCAGTACTTC; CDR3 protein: CASSLAGMDIQYF
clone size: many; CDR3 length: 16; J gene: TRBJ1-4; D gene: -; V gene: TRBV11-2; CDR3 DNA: TGTGCCAGCAGCTTAGGGTTGGCACGTAATAATGAAAAACTGTTTTTT; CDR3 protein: CASSLGLARNNEKLFF
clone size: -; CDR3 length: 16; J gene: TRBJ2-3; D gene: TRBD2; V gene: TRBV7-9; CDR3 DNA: TGTGCCAGCAGCGCAACCGGGACTAGCGGCACAGATACGCAGTATTTT; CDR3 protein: CASSATGTSGTDTQYF
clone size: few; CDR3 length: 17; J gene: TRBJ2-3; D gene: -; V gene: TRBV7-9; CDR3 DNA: TGTGCCAGCAGCTCCCGGACACCAGTCTTAGACACAGATACGCAGTATTTT; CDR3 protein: CASSSRTPVLDTDTQYF
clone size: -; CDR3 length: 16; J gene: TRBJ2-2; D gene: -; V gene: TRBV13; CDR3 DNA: TGTGCCAGCAGCTTAGCCCGTGTCGGGAACACCGGGGAGCTGTTTTTT; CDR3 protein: CASSLARVGNTGELFF